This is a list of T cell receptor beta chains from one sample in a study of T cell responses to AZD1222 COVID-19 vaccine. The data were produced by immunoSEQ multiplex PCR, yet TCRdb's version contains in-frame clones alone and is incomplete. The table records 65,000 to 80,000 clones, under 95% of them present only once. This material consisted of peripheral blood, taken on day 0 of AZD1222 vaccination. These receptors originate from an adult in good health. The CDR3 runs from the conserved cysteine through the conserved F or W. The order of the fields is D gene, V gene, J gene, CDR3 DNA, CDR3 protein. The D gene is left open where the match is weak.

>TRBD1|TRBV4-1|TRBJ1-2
TGCGCCAGCAGCCAACCGGGACAGGGAAGCTATGGCTACACCTTC
CASSQPGQGSYGYTF
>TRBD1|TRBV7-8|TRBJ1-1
TGTGCCAGCAGCCCCCACAGGGGGATGATGAACACTGAAGCTTTCTTT
CASSPHRGMMNTEAFF
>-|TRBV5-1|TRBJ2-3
TGCGCCAGCAGACGCAGCACAGATACGCAGTATTTT
CASRRSTDTQYF
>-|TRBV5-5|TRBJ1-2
TGTGCCAGCAGCTTGGTTCGGGGCGGGATAACCAGAAACTATGGCTACACCTTC
CASSLVRGGITRNYGYTF
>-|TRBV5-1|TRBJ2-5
TGCGCCAGCAGCCGTGGACTGCTCCAACAGTACCAAGAGACCCAGTACTTC
CASSRGLLQQYQETQYF
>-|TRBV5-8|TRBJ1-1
TGTGCCAGCAGCTTGGAGGTAAACACTGAAGCTTTCTTT
CASSLEVNTEAFF
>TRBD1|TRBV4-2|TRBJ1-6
TGTGCCAGCAGCCAAAGGACAGGCCGGAATTCACCCCTCCACTTT
CASSQRTGRNSPLHF
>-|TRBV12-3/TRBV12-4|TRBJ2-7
TGTGCCAGCAGTTTTGGACTATACGAGCAGTACTTC
CASSFGLYEQYF
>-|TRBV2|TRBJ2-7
TGTGCCAGCGAAGTAATCCCCTACGAGCAGTACTTC
CASEVIPYEQYF
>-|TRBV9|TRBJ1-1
TGTGCCAGCAGCGTAGCTGAGGGGAGGAACACTGAAGCTTTCTTT
CASSVAEGRNTEAFF
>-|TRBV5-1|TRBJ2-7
TGCGCCAGCAGCTTGGGACAGGAGGCTCCCTACGAGCAGTACTTC
CASSLGQEAPYEQYF
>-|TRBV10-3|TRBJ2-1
TGTGCCATCAGTGAATTGGAGTTGGAGCAGTTCTTC
CAISELELEQFF
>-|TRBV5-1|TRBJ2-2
TGCGCCAGCAGCTTCCCTAGCGACACCGGGGAGCTGTTTTTT
CASSFPSDTGELFF
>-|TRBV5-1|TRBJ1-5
TGCGCCAGCAGCTTGGCAGGGGCGGGTCAGCCCCAGCATTTT
CASSLAGAGQPQHF
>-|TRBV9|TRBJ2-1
TGTGCCAGCAGCGTAGAGGAGGGTTTGAGCGAGCAGTTCTTC
CASSVEEGLSEQFF
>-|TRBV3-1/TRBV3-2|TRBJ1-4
TGTGCCAGCAGCCAAGATCTGCGGGAAAAACTGTTTTTT
CASSQDLREKLFF
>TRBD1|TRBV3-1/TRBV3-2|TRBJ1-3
TGTGCCAGCAGAGCCTTTAACATCGGGAGACAGGGGGATTCTGGAAACACCATATATTTT
CASRAFNIGRQGDSGNTIYF
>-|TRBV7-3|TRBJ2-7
TGTGCCAGCAGCTTAACGGCTTCGGCCGAGCAGTACTTC
CASSLTASAEQYF
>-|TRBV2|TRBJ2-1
TGTGCCAGCAGACCACTTACAGAGCAGTTCTTC
CASRPLTEQFF
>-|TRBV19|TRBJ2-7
TGTGCCAGTAGTATCCAGGTAGCCTACGAGCAGTACTTC
CASSIQVAYEQYF
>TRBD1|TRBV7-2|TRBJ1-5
TGTGCCAGCAGCTGGCGGCGGGGACAGGGGGCACGGGAACAGCCCCAGCATTTT
CASSWRRGQGAREQPQHF
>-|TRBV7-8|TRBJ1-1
TGTGCCAGCAGCCAGGGAACAGCCAACACTGAAGCTTTCTTT
CASSQGTANTEAFF